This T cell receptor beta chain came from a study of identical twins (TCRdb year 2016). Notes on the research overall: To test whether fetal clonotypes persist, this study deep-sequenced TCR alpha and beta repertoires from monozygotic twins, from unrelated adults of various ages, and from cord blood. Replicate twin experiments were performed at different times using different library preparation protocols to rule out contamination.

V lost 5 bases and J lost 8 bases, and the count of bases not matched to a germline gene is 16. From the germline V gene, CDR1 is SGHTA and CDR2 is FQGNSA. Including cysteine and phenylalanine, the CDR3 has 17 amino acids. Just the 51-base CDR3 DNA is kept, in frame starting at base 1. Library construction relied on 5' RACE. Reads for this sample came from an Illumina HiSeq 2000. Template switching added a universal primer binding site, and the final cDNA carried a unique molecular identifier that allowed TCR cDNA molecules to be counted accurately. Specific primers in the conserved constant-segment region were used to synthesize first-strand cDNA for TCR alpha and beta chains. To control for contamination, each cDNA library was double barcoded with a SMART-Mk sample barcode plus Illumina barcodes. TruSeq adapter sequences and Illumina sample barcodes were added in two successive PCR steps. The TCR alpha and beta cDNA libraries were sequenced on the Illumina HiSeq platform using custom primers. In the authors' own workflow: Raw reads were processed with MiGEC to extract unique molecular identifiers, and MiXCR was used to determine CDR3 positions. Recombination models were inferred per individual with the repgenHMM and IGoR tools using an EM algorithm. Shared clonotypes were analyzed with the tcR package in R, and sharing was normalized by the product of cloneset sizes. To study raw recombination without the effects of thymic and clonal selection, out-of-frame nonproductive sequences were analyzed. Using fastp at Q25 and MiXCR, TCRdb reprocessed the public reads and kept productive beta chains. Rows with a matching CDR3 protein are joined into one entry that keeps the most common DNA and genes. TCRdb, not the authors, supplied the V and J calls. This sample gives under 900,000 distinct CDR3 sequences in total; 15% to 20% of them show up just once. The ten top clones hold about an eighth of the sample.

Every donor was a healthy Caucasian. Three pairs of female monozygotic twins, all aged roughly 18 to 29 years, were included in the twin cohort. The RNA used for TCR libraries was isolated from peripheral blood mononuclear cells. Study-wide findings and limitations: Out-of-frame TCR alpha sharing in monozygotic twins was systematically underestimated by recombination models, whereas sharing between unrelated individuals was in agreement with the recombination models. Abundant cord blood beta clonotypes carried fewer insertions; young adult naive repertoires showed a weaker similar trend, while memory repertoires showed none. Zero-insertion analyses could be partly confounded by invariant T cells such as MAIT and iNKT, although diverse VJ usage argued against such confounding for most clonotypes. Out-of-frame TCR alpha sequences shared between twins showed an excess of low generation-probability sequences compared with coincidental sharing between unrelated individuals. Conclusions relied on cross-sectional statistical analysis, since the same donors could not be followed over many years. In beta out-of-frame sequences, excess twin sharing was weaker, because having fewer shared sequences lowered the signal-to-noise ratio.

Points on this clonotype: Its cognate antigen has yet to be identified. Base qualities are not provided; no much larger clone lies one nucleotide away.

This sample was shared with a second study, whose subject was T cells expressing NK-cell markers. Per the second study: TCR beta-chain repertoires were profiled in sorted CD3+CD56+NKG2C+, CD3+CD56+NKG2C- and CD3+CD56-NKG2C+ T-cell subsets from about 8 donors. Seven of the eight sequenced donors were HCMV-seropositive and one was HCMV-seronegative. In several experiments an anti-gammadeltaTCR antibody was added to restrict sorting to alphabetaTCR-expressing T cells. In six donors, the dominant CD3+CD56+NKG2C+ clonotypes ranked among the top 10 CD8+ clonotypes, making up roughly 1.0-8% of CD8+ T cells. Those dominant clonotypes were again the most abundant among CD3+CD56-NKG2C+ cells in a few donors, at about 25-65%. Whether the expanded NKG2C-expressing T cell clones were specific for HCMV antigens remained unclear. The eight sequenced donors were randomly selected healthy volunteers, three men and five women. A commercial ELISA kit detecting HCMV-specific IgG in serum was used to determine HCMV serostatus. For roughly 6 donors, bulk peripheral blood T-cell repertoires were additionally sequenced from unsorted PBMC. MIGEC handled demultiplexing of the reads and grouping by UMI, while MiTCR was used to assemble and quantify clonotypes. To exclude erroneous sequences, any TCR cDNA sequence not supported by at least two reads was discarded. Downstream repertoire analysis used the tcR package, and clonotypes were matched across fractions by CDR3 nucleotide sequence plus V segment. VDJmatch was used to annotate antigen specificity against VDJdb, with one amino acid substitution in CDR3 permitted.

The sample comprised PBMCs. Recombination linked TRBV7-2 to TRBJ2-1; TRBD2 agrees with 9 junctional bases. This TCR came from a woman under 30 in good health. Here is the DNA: TGTGCCAGCAGCCCCGGACGGGGGGGACTAGCTATCGATGAGCAGTTCTTC. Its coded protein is CASSPGRGGLAIDEQFF. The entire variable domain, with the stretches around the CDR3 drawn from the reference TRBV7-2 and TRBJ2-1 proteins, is GAGVSQSPSNKVTEKGKDVELRCDPISGHTALYWYRQSLGQGLEFLIYFQGNSAPDKSGLPSDRFSAERTGGSVSTLTIQRTQQEDSAVYLCASSPGRGGLAIDEQFFGPGTRLTVL.